The present T cell receptor beta chain was sequenced within a study of response to subunit inactivated influenza vaccine. The CDR3 extends over 14 amino acids. Unmatched junction bases numbered 3, after V lost 2 bases and J lost 4 bases. Germline V gene data show CDR1 as LGHDT and CDR2 as YNNKEL (reference sequence). Points from the study as a whole: There was a suggestion from the authors that each seasonal influenza vaccination recruits few new T cells.

A single record per CDR3 protein comes from TCRdb applying MiXCR to the RT-PCR reads. The sample lists 600,000 to 850,000 distinct CDR3 sequences; around 13% were seen once. This clonotype has a handful of counts. Its antigen remains unknown. This receptor was identified in a man aged 45 to 65 who received an inactivated influenza vaccine. Sequencing used PBMCs from blood, obtained 14 to 15 days before vaccination. The chain links TRBV3-1 to TRBJ1-1, with 8 bases identical to TRBD1. The CDR3 reads CASSQSDRVTEAFF. CDR3 DNA: TGTGCCAGCAGCCAATCGGACAGGGTCACTGAAGCTTTCTTT.